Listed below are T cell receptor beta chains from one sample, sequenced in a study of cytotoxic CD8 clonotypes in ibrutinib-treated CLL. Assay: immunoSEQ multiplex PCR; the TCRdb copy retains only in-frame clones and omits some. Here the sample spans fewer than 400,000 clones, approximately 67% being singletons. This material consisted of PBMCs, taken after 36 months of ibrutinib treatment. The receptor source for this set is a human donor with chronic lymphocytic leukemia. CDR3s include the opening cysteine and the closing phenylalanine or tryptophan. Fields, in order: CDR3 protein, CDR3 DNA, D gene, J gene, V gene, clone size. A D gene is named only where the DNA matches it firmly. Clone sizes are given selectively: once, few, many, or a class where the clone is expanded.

CASSQLSYSSDFNEQFF TGTGCCAGCAGCCAACTCAGCTACAGCTCCGACTTCAATGAGCAGTTCTTC - TRBJ2-1 TRBV4-2 once
CASSWGGFPYEQYF TGTGCCAGCAGCTGGGGGGGGTTCCCCTACGAGCAGTACTTC TRBD2 TRBJ2-7 TRBV6-5 -
CASSSRGGTGELFF TGTGCCAGCAGCTCCCGGGGCGGGACCGGGGAGCTGTTTTTT - TRBJ2-2 TRBV7-3 -
CSARDSSYNEQFF TGCAGCGCCCGGGACAGCTCCTACAATGAGCAGTTCTTC TRBD1 TRBJ2-1 TRBV29-1 -
CAIGGTSGRFEQYF TGTGCCATCGGGGGGACTAGCGGGAGGTTCGAGCAGTACTTC TRBD2 TRBJ2-7 TRBV10-3 -
CANLPGGSGNTIYF TGTGCCAACCTACCAGGGGGCTCTGGAAACACCATATATTTT TRBD1 TRBJ1-3 TRBV2 -
CASSPGVDYEQYF TGCGCCAGCAGCCCGGGAGTAGACTACGAGCAGTACTTC - TRBJ2-7 TRBV5-1 -
CASSLLATGTGYTF TGCGCCAGCAGCTTGTTAGCGACAGGGACTGGCTACACCTTC TRBD1 TRBJ1-2 TRBV5-1 -
CASSPGAALDYEQYF TGCGCCAGCAGCCCGGGGGCAGCATTGGACTACGAGCAGTACTTC - TRBJ2-7 TRBV5-1 -
CASSLGATGVYF TGTGCCAGCAGCTTAGGGGCGACAGGAGTTTATTTT - TRBJ1-3 TRBV7-9 few
CASSVEEGESYEQYF TGTGCCAGCAGCGTGGAGGAGGGTGAATCCTACGAGCAGTACTTC - TRBJ2-7 TRBV9 -
CASSPPVIGLTEAFF TGTGCCAGCTCACCACCAGTGATAGGGTTGACTGAAGCTTTCTTT - TRBJ1-1 TRBV18 -
CASSPFSRGFGETQYF TGTGCCAGCTCACCATTCTCGCGGGGTTTTGGAGAGACCCAGTACTTC - TRBJ2-5 TRBV18 -
CASSAGQLPEAFF TGTGCCAGCAGTGCGGGACAGCTTCCCGAAGCTTTCTTT TRBD1 TRBJ1-1 TRBV27 -
CASSTPGRTHYGYTF TGTGCCAGTAGTACTCCGGGACGGACCCACTATGGCTACACCTTC - TRBJ1-2 TRBV19 once
CASSYAGGGNEKLFF TGTGCCAGCAGTTACGCCGGGGGTGGTAATGAAAAACTGTTTTTT - TRBJ1-4 TRBV6-5 -
CASSYVPQGGGYTF TGTGCCAGCAGTTACGTCCCCCAGGGCGGTGGCTACACCTTC - TRBJ1-2 TRBV6-6 -
CASSLAGYNSPLHF TGCGCCAGCAGCTTGGCGGGCTATAATTCACCCCTCCACTTT - TRBJ1-6 TRBV5-1 -
CASNVARDQETQYF TGTGCCAGCAACGTCGCCAGGGACCAAGAGACCCAGTACTTC - TRBJ2-5 TRBV28 -
CASRRQGNSGNTIYF TGTGCCAGCAGAAGACAGGGTAACTCTGGAAACACCATATATTTT TRBD1 TRBJ1-3 TRBV6-5 -
CASSPGTSAADTQYF TGCGCCAGCAGCCCCGGGACTAGTGCAGCAGATACGCAGTATTTT TRBD2 TRBJ2-3 TRBV5-1 -
CASRLQGWGYTF TGTGCCAGCAGGCTACAGGGTTGGGGCTACACCTTC - TRBJ1-2 TRBV28 -
CASGFSDRAHYTF TGTGCTAGTGGTTTCTCCGACAGGGCCCACTACACCTTC TRBD1 TRBJ1-2 TRBV12-5 -
CASSDSEGQGWYEQFF TGTGCCAGCAGTGACTCCGAAGGACAGGGGTGGTATGAGCAGTTCTTC TRBD1 TRBJ2-1 TRBV6-4 -
CASSLRQGHYEQYF TGTGCCAGCAGTTTAAGACAGGGGCATTACGAGCAGTACTTC TRBD1 TRBJ2-7 TRBV27 few
CASSQFPVSYNEQFF TGCGCCAGCAGCCAATTTCCAGTCTCCTACAATGAGCAGTTCTTC - TRBJ2-1 TRBV4-3 -
CASRGVSSYNEQFF TGCGCCAGCAGGGGTGTTAGCAGCTACAATGAGCAGTTCTTC - TRBJ2-1 TRBV5-1 -
CASKTRGGDYNEQFF TGTGCCAGCAAAACTAGGGGGGGGGACTACAATGAGCAGTTCTTC - TRBJ2-1 TRBV27 -
CASELGPPTAKDYEQYF TGTGCCAGCGAGCTTGGGCCCCCCACTGCTAAGGACTACGAGCAGTACTTC - TRBJ2-7 TRBV5-6 -
CASSGGGSLETQYF TGTGCCAGCAGTGGGGGGGGTAGCCTGGAGACCCAGTACTTC TRBD2 TRBJ2-5 TRBV25-1 -
CASSRGSWEVNTEAFF TGTGCCAGCAGCCGGGGTTCTTGGGAGGTAAACACTGAAGCTTTCTTT - TRBJ1-1 TRBV4-2 -
CASTPFSAGLNEQFF TGTGCCAGTACCCCATTCTCCGCGGGATTAAATGAGCAGTTCTTC - TRBJ2-1 TRBV19 -
CASGRLPETQYF TGTGCCAGCGGGAGACTACCAGAGACCCAGTACTTC - TRBJ2-5 TRBV6-5 -
CSVCWRDTDTQYF TGCAGCGTTTGCTGGCGGGACACAGATACGCAGTATTTT - TRBJ2-3 TRBV29-1 -
CASGLAGNTGELFF TGTGCCAGCGGGCTAGCAGGAAACACCGGGGAGCTGTTTTTT - TRBJ2-2 TRBV6-6 -
CASSQDFRTGDGYTF TGCGCCAGCAGCCAAGATTTCAGGACAGGGGATGGCTACACCTTC TRBD1 TRBJ1-2 TRBV4-1 -
CASSRVGLNEQFF TGCGCCAGCAGTCGAGTCGGGTTGAATGAGCAGTTCTTC - TRBJ2-1 TRBV10-2 -
CASRLGQGYVAEAFF TGTGCCAGCAGATTGGGACAGGGTTACGTCGCAGAAGCTTTCTTT TRBD1 TRBJ1-1 TRBV28 -
CASSADRGRDEQYF TGTGCCAGCTCGGCAGACAGGGGGCGCGACGAGCAGTACTTC TRBD1 TRBJ2-7 TRBV18 -
CATSRDVGSEETQYF TGTGCCACCAGCAGAGATGTGGGGTCCGAAGAGACCCAGTACTTC - TRBJ2-5 TRBV15 -
CSVAQGPWSGANVLTF TGCAGCGTCGCACAGGGGCCGTGGTCTGGGGCCAACGTCCTGACTTTC TRBD1 TRBJ2-6 TRBV29-1 -